What follows is one TCR beta chain and its context. The germline V gene has CDR1 MNHNY and CDR2 SVGAGI (reference sequence). The CDR3 covers 16 residues. The J segment lost 1 base and the V segment lost 5 bases, leaving 7 bases of the junction unmatched. The sample is drawn from a study of T cell clones after liver transplantation. TCRdb's copy holds only in-frame clones and misses some; the assay was immunoSEQ multiplex PCR. Counted here are over 45,000 clones, approximately 71% occurring once; the ten biggest clones make up about 10%. The genes are TRBV6-6 and TRBJ1-1, with TRBD1 matching 10 bases. Sequenced material: CD4+ T cells from blood, taken around 52 months after liver transplant. The TCR originated in a human patient who received a liver transplant. Some T cells could come from the graft donor. The CDR3 DNA is TGTGCCAGCAGTGCCGGGACAGGGGAGGGGAACACTGAAGCTTTCTTT. Translation: CASSAGTGEGNTEAFF.